The 4 T cell receptor beta chains reported below all come from one sample, sequenced in a study of blood T cell repertoires in COVID-19. Assay used: immunoSEQ multiplex PCR; TCRdb lists only in-frame clones, some missing. The sample yields 130,000 to 150,000 clones, over 70% seen once. What was sequenced was peripheral blood. All receptors come from a man aged 50-60 years who had recovered from COVID-19.

The rearrangement uses TRBV2 and TRBJ2-5; 11 positions match TRBD1. CDR3 length: 19 residues. V lost 6 bases to trimming and J lost 0 bases; unmatched junction nucleotides: 15. Germline V CDR1 and CDR2: SNHLY, FYNNEI. As DNA, the CDR3 is TGTGCCAGCAGACGGCCGGGTGGACAGGGGGCTATTGACCAAGAGACCCAGTACTTC. Its protein product is CASRRPGGQGAIDQETQYF.

The chain combines TRBV25-1 with TRBJ1-2; no reliable D call. The V gene's germline CDR1 is MGHDK and CDR2 SYGVNS. The V and J ends lost 2 bases and 6 bases respectively, with 13 bases between them. The length of the CDR3 is 14 residues. CDR3 sequence: CASSEGEGKDGYTF. CDR3 nucleotide sequence: TGTGCCAGCAGTGAAGGAGAGGGTAAGGATGGCTACACCTTC.

V gene TRBV14 combines with J gene TRBJ2-2; 13 bases match TRBD2. The germline V gene has CDR1 SGHDN and CDR2 FVKESK. The V gene end was trimmed by 4 bases and the J gene end by 1 base; junction bases not matched to a gene: 3. The CDR3 runs to 17 residues. This CDR3 is CASSLTSGGMNTGELFF. DNA for the CDR3: TGTGCCAGCAGCCTGACTAGCGGGGGGATGAACACCGGGGAGCTGTTTTTT. Looking up the rest from reference TRBV14 and TRBJ2-2 gives the full variable domain: EAGVTQFPSHSVIEKGQTVTLRCDPISGHDNLYWYRRVMGKEIKFLLHFVKESKQDESGMPNNRFLAERTGGTYSTLKVQPAELEDSGVYFCASSLTSGGMNTGELFFGEGSRLTVL.

The chain is built from TRBV2 and TRBJ2-7; the match to TRBD1 covers 8 bases. The V and J ends lost 8 bases and 3 bases, in that order; junction bases with no gene match: 9. The length of the CDR3 is 14 residues. Germline-derived CDR1 and CDR2 are SNHLY and FYNNEI. This chain's CDR3 is CASSGDRFFYEQYF. CDR3 sequence (DNA): TGTGCCAGCTCTGGGGACAGGTTCTTCTACGAGCAGTACTTC. The variable domain in full, completed from reference TRBV2 and TRBJ2-7, reads EPEVTQTPSHQVTQMGQEVILRCVPISNHLYFYWYRQILGQKVEFLVSFYNNEISEKSEIFDDQFSVERPDGSNFTLKIRSTKLEDSAMYFCASSGDRFFYEQYFGPGTRLTVT.